Detailed here is one TCR beta chain. The antigen remains unidentified. 13 Jbeta primers and 60 Vbeta primers were used for the PCR. TCRdb's table, derived via immunoSEQ multiplex PCR, lists solely in-frame clones and lacks some. The sample has more than 150,000 clones, about 82% seen once. The record originates from a study of cytomegalovirus exposure and HLA in healthy donors. Study-wide points: In a later analysis, HLA-C alleles had the fewest associated TCRs, DRB1 alleles the most. The authors listed around 150 TCR beta chains as cytomegalovirus-associated.

V lost 1 base and J 4 bases, leaving 10 bases between the germline ends. The CDR3 has 14 amino acids. The germline V gene encodes CDR1 SGHVS and CDR2 FNYEAQ. Each donor was healthy, and each was a bone marrow donor. Nominally healthy donors were sampled, though unrecorded immune exposures were likely. This TCR came from a woman in her twenties or thirties in good health and CMV-seronegative. The sample taken for sequencing was PBMCs. The rearrangement joins TRBV7-6 to TRBJ1-2; maybe TRBD1 (6 bases). CDR3 residues: CASSLGGGPYGYTF. CDR3 coding DNA: TGTGCCAGCAGCTTAGGCGGGGGGCCCTATGGCTACACCTTC.